This T cell receptor beta chain emerged from a study of vaccination effects on CD4 cells after COVID-19. Turning to the study itself: Participants were given two doses of BNT162b2 or mRNA-1273 vaccine.

Using immunoSEQ multiplex PCR, the repertoire was profiled, and TCRdb retains in-frame clones only, with some absent. The table includes about 31,000 clones, about 72% detected once. Ahead of sequencing, the ViraFEST assay grew antigen-specific CD4+ T cells using viral peptide pools. Culture lasted 10 days before CD4+ T cell isolation. As regards this clone: Its antigen is not identified.

The V end lost 0 bases, the J end lost 9 bases, and 7 bases lay between the germline ends. The CDR3 runs to 13 residues. CDR1 SGHRS and CDR2 YFSETQ come from the germline V gene. The J gene is TRBJ1-6, the V gene TRBV5-1, with unresolved D. Sequenced material: CD4+ T cells from PBMCs cultured with HCoV-229E spike peptides, taken before COVID-19 vaccination. This receptor was taken from a human donor who received a COVID-19 vaccine. CDR3 in amino acids: CASSLVIGSPLHF. CDR3 coding DNA: TGCGCCAGCAGCTTGGTCATAGGTTCACCCCTCCACTTT.